This is a list of T cell receptor beta chains from one sample in a study of blood T cell repertoires in COVID-19. Here immunoSEQ multiplex PCR was the method, and the copy in TCRdb shows in-frame clones only, minus some. Of about 46,000 clones in the sample, 87% were seen once. The sequencing input was peripheral blood. These receptors came from a human donor in a cohort sampled during active COVID-19. The CDR3 runs from the conserved cysteine through the conserved F or W. Fields, in order: CDR3 protein, V gene.

CDR3aa: CASSWTGGTEAFF
v_gene: TRBV5-6

CDR3aa: CASSSQGYGYTF
v_gene: TRBV5-6

CDR3aa: CAIRGDRSSGNTIYF
v_gene: TRBV10-3

CDR3aa: CASSLVSSGSYEQYF
v_gene: TRBV27

CDR3aa: CASKTGQGSTGELFF
v_gene: TRBV5-1

CDR3aa: CASGDREETQYF
v_gene: TRBV19

CDR3aa: CASSLEGDTQYF
v_gene: TRBV7-9

CDR3aa: CASSQVVRGVPAGEQFF
v_gene: TRBV3-1/TRBV3-2

CDR3aa: CASSYSIPLTEAFF
v_gene: TRBV6-5

CDR3aa: CASSLAPSTEAFF
v_gene: TRBV7-2

CDR3aa: CASTPTGQGGYEQYF
v_gene: TRBV9

CDR3aa: CASSLIGGGGTEAFF
v_gene: TRBV5-4

CDR3aa: CASSLHVRDSSYNSPLHF
v_gene: TRBV21-1